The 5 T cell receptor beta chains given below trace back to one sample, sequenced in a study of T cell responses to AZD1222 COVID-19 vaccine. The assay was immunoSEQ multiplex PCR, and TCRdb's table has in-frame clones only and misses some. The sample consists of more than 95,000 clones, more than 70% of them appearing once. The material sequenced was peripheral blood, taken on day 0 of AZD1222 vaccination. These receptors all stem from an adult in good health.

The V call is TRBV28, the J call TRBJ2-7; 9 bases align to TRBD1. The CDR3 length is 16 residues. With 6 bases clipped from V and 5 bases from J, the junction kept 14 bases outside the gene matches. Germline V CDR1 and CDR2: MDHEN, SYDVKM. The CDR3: CASRFPDGTGFDEQYF. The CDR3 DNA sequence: TGTGCCAGCAGATTTCCAGACGGGACAGGGTTTGACGAGCAGTACTTC.

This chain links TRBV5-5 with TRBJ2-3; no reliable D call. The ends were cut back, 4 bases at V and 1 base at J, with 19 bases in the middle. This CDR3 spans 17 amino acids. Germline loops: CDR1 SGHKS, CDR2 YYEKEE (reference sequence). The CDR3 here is CASSPPSVQSRTDTQYF. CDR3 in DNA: TGTGCCAGCAGCCCCCCGAGTGTCCAGAGTCGCACAGATACGCAGTATTTT.

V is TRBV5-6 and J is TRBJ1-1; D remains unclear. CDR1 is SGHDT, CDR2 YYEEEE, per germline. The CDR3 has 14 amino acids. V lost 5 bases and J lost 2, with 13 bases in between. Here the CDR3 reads CASRRLWGNTEAFF. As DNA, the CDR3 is TGTGCCAGCAGGCGCTTATGGGGAAACACTGAAGCTTTCTTT.

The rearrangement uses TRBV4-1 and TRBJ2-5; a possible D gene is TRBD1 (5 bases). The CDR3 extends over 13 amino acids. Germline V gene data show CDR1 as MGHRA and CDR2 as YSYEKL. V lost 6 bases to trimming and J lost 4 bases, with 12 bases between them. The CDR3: CASRLQDGETQYF. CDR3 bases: TGCGCCAGCAGGCTACAGGACGGAGAGACCCAGTACTTC.

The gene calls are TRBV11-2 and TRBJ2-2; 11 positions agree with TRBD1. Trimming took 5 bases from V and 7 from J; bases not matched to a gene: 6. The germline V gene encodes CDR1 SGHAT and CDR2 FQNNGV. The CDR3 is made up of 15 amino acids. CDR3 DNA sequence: TGTGCCAGCAGCCACGGGACAGGGGGGGACGGGGAGCTGTTTTTT. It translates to CASSHGTGGDGELFF.